These T cell receptor beta chains were read from a single sample in a study of blood T cell repertoires in COVID-19. Using immunoSEQ multiplex PCR, the repertoire was profiled, and TCRdb retains in-frame clones only, with some absent. The sample includes more than 65,000 clones, around 84% of them seen just once. Sequences were obtained from peripheral blood. The source is a man aged 45 to 65 with acute or convalescent COVID-19. Each CDR3 is given with its conserved first and last residue. The D gene is left open where the match is weak. The size field is filled for only some rows; it gives once, few, many or a size class.

j_gene: TRBJ2-2
d_gene: TRBD1
v_gene: TRBV11-2
abundance: NA
CDR3nt: TGTGCCAGCAGCTTAGCTTCATTGGGACAGCCCGGGGAGCTGTTTTTT
CDR3aa: CASSLASLGQPGELFF

j_gene: TRBJ1-6
d_gene: NA
v_gene: TRBV7-9
abundance: NA
CDR3nt: TGTGCCAGCAGTACAGGGTTGGATTCACCCCTCCACTTT
CDR3aa: CASSTGLDSPLHF

j_gene: TRBJ1-3
d_gene: NA
v_gene: TRBV11-3
abundance: NA
CDR3nt: TGTGCCAGCAGCTTGGAGGCGTCATCTGGAAACACCATATATTTT
CDR3aa: CASSLEASSGNTIYF

j_gene: TRBJ1-5
d_gene: NA
v_gene: TRBV7-2
abundance: NA
CDR3nt: TGTGCCAGCAGCTCCCCCAACAAGAATCAGCCCCAGCATTTT
CDR3aa: CASSSPNKNQPQHF

j_gene: TRBJ1-5
d_gene: NA
v_gene: TRBV30
abundance: NA
CDR3nt: TGTGCCTGGAGTGTAGACAGCCTCAATCAGCCCCAGCATTTT
CDR3aa: CAWSVDSLNQPQHF

j_gene: TRBJ2-5
d_gene: NA
v_gene: TRBV7-9
abundance: NA
CDR3nt: TGTGCCAGCAACTTAGCGGCGGATCAAGAGACCCAGTACTTC
CDR3aa: CASNLAADQETQYF

j_gene: TRBJ2-7
d_gene: NA
v_gene: TRBV5-6
abundance: NA
CDR3nt: TGTGCCAGCAGCACTCCGGGACACCACTACGAGCAGTACTTC
CDR3aa: CASSTPGHHYEQYF

j_gene: TRBJ1-2
d_gene: TRBD1
v_gene: TRBV28
abundance: NA
CDR3nt: TGTGCCAGCAGTCGTCCGGGACAGGGAGTCTATGGCTACACCTTC
CDR3aa: CASSRPGQGVYGYTF

j_gene: TRBJ1-5
d_gene: NA
v_gene: TRBV28
abundance: once
CDR3nt: TGTGCCAGCAGAACACATGGTCAGCCCCAGCATTTT
CDR3aa: CASRTHGQPQHF

j_gene: TRBJ1-5
d_gene: TRBD1
v_gene: TRBV5-7
abundance: once
CDR3nt: TGTGCCAGCAGCCCCAACAGGGGCCTTATTAGCAATCAGCCCCAGCATTTT
CDR3aa: CASSPNRGLISNQPQHF

j_gene: TRBJ2-1
d_gene: TRBD1
v_gene: TRBV24-1
abundance: NA
CDR3nt: TGTGCCACCAGTCCCCAGGGGGATTACAATGAGCAGTTCTTC
CDR3aa: CATSPQGDYNEQFF

j_gene: TRBJ2-5
d_gene: TRBD1
v_gene: TRBV29-1
abundance: once
CDR3nt: TGCAGCGTTGAGCATTTACAGGGGGCTAGGGAGACCCAGTACTTC
CDR3aa: CSVEHLQGARETQYF

j_gene: TRBJ1-4
d_gene: NA
v_gene: TRBV4-3
abundance: NA
CDR3nt: TGCGCCAGCAGCCAAGATTTACAGGGAATGGAAAAACTGTTTTTT
CDR3aa: CASSQDLQGMEKLFF

j_gene: TRBJ2-3
d_gene: TRBD2
v_gene: TRBV29-1
abundance: NA
CDR3nt: TGCAGCGTTGAGCCCCCACTAGCGGAAACAGATACGCAGTATTTT
CDR3aa: CSVEPPLAETDTQYF

j_gene: TRBJ1-2
d_gene: NA
v_gene: TRBV28
abundance: NA
CDR3nt: TGTGCCATCAACGACAGGACCAACTATGGCTACACCTTC
CDR3aa: CAINDRTNYGYTF

j_gene: TRBJ1-5
d_gene: NA
v_gene: TRBV5-6
abundance: few
CDR3nt: TGTGCCAGCAGCTTAGGCGGGGTCCCTGGTAATCAGCCCCAGCATTTT
CDR3aa: CASSLGGVPGNQPQHF